The next 14 T cell receptor beta chains were all read from a single sample in a study of long-term antiretroviral therapy in people with HIV. At the survey level, the v3.0 immunoSEQ assay was run. Assay used: immunoSEQ multiplex PCR; TCRdb lists only in-frame clones, some missing. The sample has 20,000 to 25,000 clones, around 81% seen once. The sample consisted of unsorted PBMCs, taken 1.5 years after starting antiretroviral therapy. The receptors derive from a man aged 30-40 years with HIV.

The chain employs TRBV5-1 and TRBJ2-7, with D possibly matching TRBD1 (6 bases). CDR1 and CDR2 from the germline V gene are SGHRS and YFSETQ. The CDR3 sequence is 15 residues long. The V gene lost 4 bases and the J gene lost 2 bases, with 16 bases spanning the gap. The CDR3 loop is CASSQLPDSAYEQYF. Here the CDR3 DNA reads TGCGCCAGCAGCCAACTACCGGACAGCGCCTACGAGCAGTACTTC.

J is TRBJ2-1 and V is TRBV7-9, with D tentatively TRBD1 or TRBD2 (5 bases each). CDR1 SEHNR and CDR2 FQNEAQ come from the germline V gene (reference sequence). There are 13 residues in the CDR3. V was shortened by 5 bases and J by 5 bases, with 10 bases between the two germline ends. The CDR3 DNA is TGTGCCAGCAGCAGAGGGGCAAACAATGAGCAGTTCTTC. Its protein is CASSRGANNEQFF.

The chain couples TRBV30 to TRBJ1-2; D gene ambiguous. CDR3 length equals 14 residues. The V gene's germline CDR1 is GTSNPN and CDR2 SVGIG (reference sequence). The CDR3: CALVASPLVGGYTF. As DNA, the CDR3 is TGTGCACTGGTAGCGAGTCCCCTCGTGGGGGGCTACACCTTC.

The rearrangement uses TRBV19 and TRBJ2-7; D not resolved. This CDR3 spans 13 amino acids. From germline, CDR1 is LNHDA and CDR2 SQIVND (reference sequence). Trimming cost V 3 bases and J 0 bases, with 6 bases left between them. CDR3 sequence: CASSIFPSYEQYF. The CDR3 nucleotides are TGTGCCAGTAGTATCTTTCCCTCCTACGAGCAGTACTTC. The variable domain in full, with the rest retrieved from reference TRBV19 and TRBJ2-7, is DGGITQSPKYLFRKEGQNVTLSCEQNLNHDAMYWYRQDPGQGLRLIYYSQIVNDFQKGDIAEGYSVSREKKESFPLTVTSAQKNPTAFYLCASSIFPSYEQYFGPGTRLTVT.

The rearrangement joins TRBV2 to TRBJ2-5; D is possibly TRBD1 (6 bases). The ends were cut back, 4 bases at V and 5 bases at J, with 14 bases in the middle. Germline loops: CDR1 SNHLY, CDR2 FYNNEI. The CDR3 spans 14 residues. For the CDR3, the DNA is TGTGCCAGCAGTGCGGACAGAAGTCGGGAGACCCAGTACTTC. Its protein is CASSADRSRETQYF.

This clone showed up just once. The CDR3 DNA is TGTGCCAGCATCCTGGCGGCAGCCGGGGAGCTGTTTTTT. This gives the protein CASILAAAGELFF. J is TRBJ2-2 and V is TRBV7-2; D is ambiguous. Germline V gene sequence: CDR1 SGHTA, CDR2 FQGNSA. V lost 7 bases to trimming and J lost 6 bases, with 12 bases between them. This CDR3 is 13 amino acids long.

The sample holds one count of this clone. The chain links TRBV18 to TRBJ1-1, with D perhaps matching TRBD1 (5 bases). The CDR3 covers 17 residues. Looked up from germline, CDR1 is KGHSH and CDR2 is LQKENI. Trimming cost V 1 base and J 0 bases, with 15 bases left between them. CDR3 nucleotide sequence: TGTGCCAGCTCACCACAATCTGGAGACAGAATGAACACTGAAGCTTTCTTT. It is translated as CASSPQSGDRMNTEAFF.

This sequence joins TRBV5-4 and TRBJ2-5; D is unclear. Per the germline V gene, CDR1 is SGHNT and CDR2 is YYREEE (reference sequence). The V and J ends lost 1 base and 5 bases respectively, with 15 bases between them. The CDR3 spans 15 residues. In DNA form, the CDR3 reads TGTGCCAGCAGCTTGTCACACCGTATTGAGGAGACCCAGTACTTC. Protein product: CASSLSHRIEETQYF. Full variable domain (missing parts from reference TRBV5-4 and TRBJ2-5): ETGVTQSPTHLIKTRGQQVTLRCSSQSGHNTVSWYQQALGQGPQFIFQYYREEENGRGNFPPRFSGLQFPNYSSELNVNALELDDSALYLCASSLSHRIEETQYFGPGTRLLVL.

The V and J genes are TRBV5-4 and TRBJ2-7; TRBD2 agrees at 13 bases. This CDR3 contains 17 residues. V trimming: 4 bases; J trimming: 2 bases; junction bases outside the gene matches: 9. CDR1 and CDR2 from the germline V gene are SGHNT and YYREEE (reference sequence). Written as DNA, the CDR3 is TGTGCCAGCAGCGGGACTAGCGGGGCTCCCCTAACCTACGAGCAGTACTTC. This translates into CASSGTSGAPLTYEQYF.

This rearrangement joins TRBV6-1 to TRBJ2-7; 7 nucleotides align to TRBD1. CDR1 MNHNS and CDR2 SASEGT come from the germline V gene. The J segment lost 3 bases and the V segment lost 5 bases, leaving 4 bases of the junction unmatched. The CDR3 extends over 13 amino acids. CDR3 protein: CASSRDRSYEQYF. In nucleotides, the CDR3 is TGTGCCAGCAGTAGGGACAGAAGCTACGAGCAGTACTTC.

The rearrangement joins TRBV7-8 to TRBJ2-5, with a weak D call TRBD2 (7 bases). Trimming stripped 5 bases from V and 0 bases from J, with 13 bases between. Germline lookup yields CDR1 SGHVS and CDR2 FQNEAQ. This CDR3 has 15 amino acids. CDR3 amino acids: CASSPGGSYQETQYF. Here the CDR3 DNA reads TGTGCCAGCAGCCCGGGGGGCTCGTACCAAGAGACCCAGTACTTC.

This chain connects TRBV5-5 to TRBJ1-2, with D hard to call. The CDR3 extends over 15 amino acids. V lost 1 base to trimming and J lost 12 bases, with 22 bases between them. Germline CDR1 and CDR2: SGHKS and YYEKEE (reference sequence). CDR3 residues: CASSLYMGGEGKDTF. CDR3 nucleotides: TGTGCCAGCAGCTTGTATATGGGCGGAGAGGGAAAAGACACCTTC. The complete variable domain, with remaining parts taken from reference TRBV5-5 and TRBJ1-2, reads DAGVTQSPTHLIKTRGQQVTLRCSPISGHKSVSWYQQVLGQGPQFIFQYYEKEERGRGNFPDRFSARQFPNYSSELNVNALLLGDSALYLCASSLYMGGEGKDTFGSGTRLTVV.

The genes are TRBV11-3 and TRBJ2-7; D might be TRBD2 (6 bases). The ends were cut back, 5 bases at V and 0 bases at J, with 11 bases in the middle. Per germline, CDR1 SGHNT and CDR2 YENEEA. The CDR3 runs to 14 residues. The CDR3 DNA sequence: TGTGCCAGCAGCCCGCACGGGAGCTCCTACGAGCAGTACTTC. Its protein is CASSPHGSSYEQYF.

The rearrangement joins TRBV5-1 to TRBJ1-4; 7 nucleotides match TRBD1. V shed 1 base, J shed 7 bases, and the junction held 10 bases outside the gene matches. The V gene's germline CDR1 is SGHRS and CDR2 YFSETQ. The length of the CDR3 is 16 residues. The CDR3 region has the DNA TGCGCCAGCAGCTTGATCCCCAACAGGGGAAGTGAAAAACTGTTTTTT. This codes for CASSLIPNRGSEKLFF. The variable domain in full, completed from reference TRBV5-1 and TRBJ1-4, reads KAGVTQTPRYLIKTRGQQVTLSCSPISGHRSVSWYQQTPGQGLQFLFEYFSETQRNKGNFPGRFSGRQFSNSRSEMNVSTLELGDSALYLCASSLIPNRGSEKLFFGSGTQLSVL.